Listed below are T cell receptor beta chains from one sample, sequenced in a study of neoadjuvant nivolumab and ipilimumab in lung cancer. This table comes from immunoSEQ multiplex PCR, and its TCRdb copy is limited to in-frame clones, with some not included. Among 13,000 or so clones listed, approximately 94% were seen once. This specimen consisted of peripheral blood, obtained after neoadjuvant nivolumab, alone or with ipilimumab, at or shortly before surgery. The receptor set was obtained from an adult with non-small cell lung cancer. Both conserved end residues are part of each CDR3. Fields, in order: V gene, J gene, D gene, CDR3 length, clone size, CDR3 DNA, CDR3 protein. D genes are given only for firm matches. Expanded clones are given a class, and other clones once, few, many or no size at all.

V: TRBV7-2
J: TRBJ2-1
D: TRBD2
length: 15
size: .
DNA: TGTGCCAGCAGTGAAGCGGGAGAGCTTTACAATGAGCAGTTCTTC
CDR3: CASSEAGELYNEQFF

V: TRBV30
J: TRBJ1-2
D: .
length: 12
size: .
DNA: TGTGCCTGGAGTCGGGGGGGCTATGGCTACACCTTC
CDR3: CAWSRGGYGYTF

V: TRBV6-5
J: TRBJ2-4
D: TRBD2
length: 15
size: .
DNA: TGTGCCAGCAGGGACACTAGCGGGGAAAGGGTCATTCAGTACTTC
CDR3: CASRDTSGERVIQYF

V: TRBV6-4
J: TRBJ1-1
D: .
length: 14
size: .
DNA: TGTGCCAGCAGTCCCGACGGCCAATCCACTGAAGCTTTCTTT
CDR3: CASSPDGQSTEAFF

V: TRBV19
J: TRBJ1-1
D: .
length: 13
size: .
DNA: TGTGCCAGTAGAAAAGGGACTTTAGGAGGGGTTTTCTTT
CDR3: CASRKGTLGGVFF

V: TRBV14
J: TRBJ2-2
D: .
length: 18
size: .
DNA: TGTGCCAGCAGCCAAGAAAACCGAGGACTAACCAACACCGGGGAGCTGTTTTTT
CDR3: CASSQENRGLTNTGELFF

V: TRBV25-1
J: TRBJ1-2
D: .
length: 14
size: .
DNA: TGTGCCAGCAGAAGCGATTTGAAATTGGATGGCTACACCTTC
CDR3: CASRSDLKLDGYTF

V: TRBV9
J: TRBJ1-3
D: .
length: 17
size: .
DNA: TGTGCCAGCAGCGTAGACGTACAGGGCATCTCTGGAAACACCATATATTTT
CDR3: CASSVDVQGISGNTIYF

V: TRBV19
J: TRBJ2-4
D: TRBD1
length: 14
size: .
DNA: TGTGCCAGTAGTAGGGACAGGGATCGAAACATTCAGTACTTC
CDR3: CASSRDRDRNIQYF

V: TRBV6-5
J: TRBJ2-5
D: TRBD2
length: 14
size: .
DNA: TGTGCCAGCAGTCTTAGCGGGAGGGGAGAGACCCAGTACTTC
CDR3: CASSLSGRGETQYF

V: TRBV10-2
J: TRBJ2-1
D: .
length: 15
size: .
DNA: TGCGCCAGCAGTGAGTGGAGTACTAGCTCCCATGAGCAGTTCTTC
CDR3: CASSEWSTSSHEQFF

V: TRBV5-1
J: TRBJ1-2
D: TRBD1
length: 16
size: once
DNA: TGCGCCAGCAGCGCCGGGACAGTCCCAATTAACTATGGCTACACCTTC
CDR3: CASSAGTVPINYGYTF

V: TRBV5-5
J: TRBJ1-5
D: .
length: 15
size: .
DNA: TGTGCCAGTAGACAGGACCAAAATAGCAATCAGCCCCAGCATTTT
CDR3: CASRQDQNSNQPQHF

V: TRBV25-1
J: TRBJ2-1
D: TRBD2
length: 17
size: .
DNA: TGTGCCAGCAGGGGGACTAGCGGGAAGGAGTCCTACAATGAGCAGTTCTTC
CDR3: CASRGTSGKESYNEQFF

V: TRBV19
J: TRBJ1-4
D: TRBD1
length: 16
size: .
DNA: TGTGCCAGTAGTATTCAGAAGACAGGGGGATCAGAAAAACTGTTTTTT
CDR3: CASSIQKTGGSEKLFF

V: TRBV27
J: TRBJ2-3
D: .
length: 15
size: .
DNA: TGTGCCAGCAGTTTGTCGGGGGCTTCAACAGATACGCAGTATTTT
CDR3: CASSLSGASTDTQYF

V: TRBV28
J: TRBJ2-3
D: .
length: 19
size: .
DNA: TGTGCCAGCAGTTTTTACCCTCGGGGGCGGCGAGGGACCACAGATACGCAGTATTTT
CDR3: CASSFYPRGRRGTTDTQYF

V: TRBV21-1
J: TRBJ1-2
D: .
length: 16
size: .
DNA: TGTGCCAGCAGCAGAGACTCCTCGGAGCACGGGTATGGCTACACCTTC
CDR3: CASSRDSSEHGYGYTF

V: TRBV11-3
J: TRBJ2-1
D: .
length: 16
size: .
DNA: TGTGCCAGCAGCTTAGCGGGCGGGCTCTCCTACAATGAGCAGTTCTTC
CDR3: CASSLAGGLSYNEQFF

V: TRBV5-6
J: TRBJ1-1
D: TRBD1
length: 14
size: .
DNA: TGTGCCAGCAGCTGGGACAGTAAGAACACTGAAGCTTTCTTT
CDR3: CASSWDSKNTEAFF

V: TRBV4-2
J: TRBJ2-7
D: TRBD2
length: 16
size: .
DNA: TGTGCCAGCAGCTCCCAGACTAGCGGATTTACCTACGAGCAGTACTTC
CDR3: CASSSQTSGFTYEQYF

V: TRBV27
J: TRBJ2-7
D: TRBD1
length: 14
size: .
DNA: TGTGCCAGCAGTTTAACGGGACAGGGGAGGGAGCAGTACTTC
CDR3: CASSLTGQGREQYF